This TCR beta chain came from a study of blood T cell repertoires in COVID-19. Germline-derived CDR1 and CDR2 are WNHNN and SYGVQD (reference sequence). There are 15 residues in the CDR3. Trimming shortened V by 0 bases and J by 4 bases, and 12 bases separated the two germline ends. Participant reports of clinical history set cohort assignment. In Cohort 3, a recovered donor had either two negative PCRs, clearance, or symptom resolution. Clones were sequenced by immunoSEQ multiplex PCR, and TCRdb holds only the in-frame ones, with some missing. The repertoire holds around 300,000 clones, with more than 75% as singletons.

Input material: PBMCs or T cells enriched from blood (not recorded which). This clonotype was sampled from a woman aged 18-29 years who had recovered from COVID-19. This rearrangement joins TRBV10-1 to TRBJ2-5; D possibly corresponds to TRBD2 (7 bases). The DNA of the CDR3 is TGCGCCAGCAGTGAGTCGCGGGGGCTAGGAGAGACCCAGTACTTC. Translating gives CASSESRGLGETQYF.